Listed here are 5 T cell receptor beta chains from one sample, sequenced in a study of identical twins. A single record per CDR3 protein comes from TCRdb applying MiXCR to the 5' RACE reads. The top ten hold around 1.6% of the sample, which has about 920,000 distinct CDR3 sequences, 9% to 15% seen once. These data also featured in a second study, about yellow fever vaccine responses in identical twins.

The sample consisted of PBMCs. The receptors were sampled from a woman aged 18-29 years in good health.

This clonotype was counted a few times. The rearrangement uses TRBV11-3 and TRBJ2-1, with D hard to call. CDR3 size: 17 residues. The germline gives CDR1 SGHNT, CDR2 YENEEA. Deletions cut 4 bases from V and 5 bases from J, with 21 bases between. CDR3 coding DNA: TGTGCCAGCAGCTCACTATTAATATCAGGCCAAAACAATGAGCAGTTCTTC. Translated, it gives CASSSLLISGQNNEQFF.

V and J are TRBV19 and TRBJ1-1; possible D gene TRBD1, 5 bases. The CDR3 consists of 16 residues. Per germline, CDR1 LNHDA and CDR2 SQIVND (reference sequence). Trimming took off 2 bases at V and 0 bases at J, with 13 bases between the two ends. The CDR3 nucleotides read TGTGCCAGTAGTATAAATAGGGGCGGAATGAACACTGAAGCTTTCTTT. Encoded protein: CASSINRGGMNTEAFF.

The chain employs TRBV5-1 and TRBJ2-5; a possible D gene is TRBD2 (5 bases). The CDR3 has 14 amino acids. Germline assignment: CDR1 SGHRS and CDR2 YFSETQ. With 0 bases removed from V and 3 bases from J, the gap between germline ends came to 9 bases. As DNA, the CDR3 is TGCGCCAGCAGCTTGGAGTGGACTGAAGAGACCCAGTACTTC. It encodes CASSLEWTEETQYF.

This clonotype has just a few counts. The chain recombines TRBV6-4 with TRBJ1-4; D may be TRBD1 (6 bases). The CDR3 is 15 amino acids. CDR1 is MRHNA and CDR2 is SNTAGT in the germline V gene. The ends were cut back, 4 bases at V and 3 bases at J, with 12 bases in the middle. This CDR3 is CASSAQGGPNEKLFF. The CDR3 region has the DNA TGTGCCAGCAGTGCCCAAGGGGGACCTAATGAAAAACTGTTTTTT.

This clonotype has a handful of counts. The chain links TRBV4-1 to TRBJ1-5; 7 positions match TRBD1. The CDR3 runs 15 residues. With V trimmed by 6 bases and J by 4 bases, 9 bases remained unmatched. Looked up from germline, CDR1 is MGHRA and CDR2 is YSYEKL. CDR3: CASRTGWDSNQPQHF. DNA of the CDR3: TGCGCCAGCAGAACGGGCTGGGACAGTAATCAGCCCCAGCATTTT.